The clone carrying this T cell receptor beta chain showed up just a few times. Its antigen is unidentified. TCRdb fed the 5' RACE reads into MiXCR, producing one record per CDR3 protein. Of 550,000 to 600,000 distinct CDR3 sequences listed, roughly 17% were seen once; the top ten hold 8.1%. The data are from a study of T-cell memory formation after mild COVID-19. Background on the study: Clusters of TCRs were largely donor specific.

Trimming cost V 3 bases and J 8 bases, with 16 bases left between them. The CDR3 length is 14 residues. Study results and limitations: Day 15 to 85 contracting clones showed balanced CD4/CD8; later expanders leaned CD4+. The appearance of some responding clones in pre-infection memory suggested that cross-reactive memory joined. Whether day 37 second-wave clones are SARS-CoV-2-specific was not confirmed.

The J gene is TRBJ1-2, the V gene TRBV12-3 or TRBV12-4, with no clear D. The TCR sequence derives from an adult woman who had mild COVID-19 (a few samples of this study predate the infection). Cell type and time point are not known. Sequencing used PBMCs or a T cell subset sorted from them (not recorded which). The CDR3 nucleotides read TGTGCCAGCAGTTTCGGGTTCCGACTTGAGGGCTACACCTTC. Encoded protein: CASSFGFRLEGYTF.